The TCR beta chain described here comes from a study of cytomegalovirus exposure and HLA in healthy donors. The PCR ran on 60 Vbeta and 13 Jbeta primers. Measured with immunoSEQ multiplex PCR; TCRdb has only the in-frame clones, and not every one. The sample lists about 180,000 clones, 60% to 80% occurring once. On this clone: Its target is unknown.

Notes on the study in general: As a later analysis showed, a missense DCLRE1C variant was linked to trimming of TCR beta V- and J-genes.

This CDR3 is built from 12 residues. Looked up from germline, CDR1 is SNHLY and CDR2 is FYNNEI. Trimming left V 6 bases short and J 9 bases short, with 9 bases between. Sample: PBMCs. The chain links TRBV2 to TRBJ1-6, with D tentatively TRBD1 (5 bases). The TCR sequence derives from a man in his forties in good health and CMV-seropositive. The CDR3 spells CASRPQGSPLHF. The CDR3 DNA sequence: TGTGCCAGCAGGCCCCAGGGTTCACCCCTCCACTTT.